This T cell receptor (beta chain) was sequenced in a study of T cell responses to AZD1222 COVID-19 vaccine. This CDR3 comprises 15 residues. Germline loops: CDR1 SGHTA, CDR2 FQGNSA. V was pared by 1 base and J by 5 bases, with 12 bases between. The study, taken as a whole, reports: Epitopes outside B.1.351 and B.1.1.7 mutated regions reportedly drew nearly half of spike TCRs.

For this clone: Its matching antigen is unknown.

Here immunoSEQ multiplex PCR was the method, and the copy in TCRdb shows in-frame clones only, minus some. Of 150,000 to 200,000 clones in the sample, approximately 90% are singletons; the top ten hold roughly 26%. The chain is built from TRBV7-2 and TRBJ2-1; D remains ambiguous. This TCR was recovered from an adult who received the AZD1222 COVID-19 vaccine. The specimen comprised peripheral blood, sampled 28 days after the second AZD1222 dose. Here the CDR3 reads CASSLDNGPHNEQFF. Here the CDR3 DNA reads TGTGCCAGCAGCTTAGATAACGGACCCCACAATGAGCAGTTCTTC.